This TCR beta chain was sequenced for a study of T cells in Graves' hyperthyroidism and ophthalmopathy. Study overall: Peripheral blood specimens were obtained at initial diagnosis, prior to any treatment. General observations from the study: The model identified upcoming ophthalmopathy a median approximately 6.5 months ahead of onset. Most thyroid clonotypes with frequency above 0.001 were detected in blood.

Trimming took 6 bases from V and 1 from J, leaving 10 bases between them. The CDR3 extends over 13 amino acids. CDR1 and CDR2 from the germline V gene are MDHEN and SYDVKM. This clonotype was seen at least ten times. Its specificity is not known. RNA transcripts provided the source from which TCR beta CDR3 regions were amplified. With the HTBI primer set, the TCR CDR3 went through a first round of RT-PCR. TCRdb passed the multiplex PCR reads through MiXCR, listing each CDR3 protein once. Of more than 500,000 distinct CDR3 sequences detected, roughly 14% appear once; the ten largest clones hold approximately 4.3%.

The rearrangement uses TRBV28 and TRBJ2-7; the D is unclear. This clonotype was obtained from a woman in her thirties or forties with Graves' ophthalmopathy. Sequencing used blood. The CDR3 region is CASRPILSYEQYF. CDR3 DNA: TGTGCCAGCAGGCCCATCCTTTCCTACGAGCAGTACTTC. The whole variable domain, filled in from reference TRBV28 and TRBJ2-7, reads DVKVTQSSRYLVKRTGEKVFLECVQDMDHENMFWYRQDPGLGLRLIYFSYDVKMKEKGDIPEGYSVSREKKERFSLILESASTNQTSMYLCASRPILSYEQYFGPGTRLTVT.